Each of the 13 T cell receptor beta chains below was sequenced from the same sample in a study of siplizumab effects on memory and regulatory T cells (dated by TCRdb to the late 2010s). The library came from the immunoSEQ multiplex PCR assay. In its TCRdb copy, this immuneACCESS table keeps in-frame sequences only and misses some clones. Where compared with another copy, unresolved V genes explain less than half of these, and the others have no known cause. This sample has over 95,000 clones in its table, and 85% to 95% of those were observed once. The ten largest account for over 0.15% of the sample. Sample: non-Treg CD4+ T cells sorted from blood. According to the study, the label for this sample's cell subset or site signals: FACS-sorted unstimulated CD4+ non-regulatory T cells. The receptors come from a human donor in good health.

The genes are TRBV7-9 and TRBJ1-6, with D uncertain. CDR1 is SEHNR, CDR2 FQNEAQ, per germline (reference sequence). V lost 5 bases and J lost 5, with 13 bases in between. The CDR3 loop spans 15 amino acids. As DNA, the CDR3 is TGTGCCAGCAGCCAGACCCTCTTGGATAATTCACCCCTCCACTTT. It is translated as CASSQTLLDNSPLHF.

The chain is built from TRBV19 and TRBJ2-2; the match to TRBD1 covers 7 bases. The germline V gene has CDR1 LNHDA and CDR2 SQIVND (reference sequence). Unmatched junction bases numbered 2, after V lost 1 base and J lost 6 bases. The CDR3 extends over 14 amino acids. The CDR3 DNA sequence: TGTGCCAGTAGTATAGCCACAGGGGCCGGGGAGCTGTTTTTT. It encodes CASSIATGAGELFF.

This clone has more than one count but fewer than ten. The gene calls are TRBV18 and TRBJ1-5; 10 bases agree with TRBD1. Germline lookup yields CDR1 KGHSH and CDR2 LQKENI. The CDR3 has 15 amino acids. V gave up 3 bases and J gave up 6 bases; unmatched junction bases: 5. The CDR3 DNA reads as TGTGCCAGCTCACCGGCGACAGGGGGCAGTCAGCCCCAGCATTTT. Translated: CASSPATGGSQPQHF.

This chain links TRBV19 with TRBJ1-5; TRBD1 might be the D (5 bases). From germline, CDR1 is LNHDA and CDR2 SQIVND (reference sequence). CDR3 length: 14 amino acids. V lost 9 bases, J lost 2 bases, and 14 bases lay in between. CDR3 sequence: CASRGGWGNQPQHF. CDR3 nucleotide sequence: TGTGCCAGCCGGGGGGGTTGGGGCAATCAGCCCCAGCATTTT.

The chain is built from TRBV5-4 and TRBJ1-1; 7 bases match TRBD1. J lost 0 bases, V lost 4 bases, and 12 bases had no gene match. CDR3 length equals 17 residues. Germline V gene sequence: CDR1 SGHNT, CDR2 YYREEE (reference sequence). CDR3 DNA sequence: TGTGCCAGCAGCCCACCGAGACAGGGAACTATGAACACTGAAGCTTTCTTT. Translation gives CASSPPRQGTMNTEAFF.

The genes are TRBV5-8 and TRBJ1-2, with 8 nucleotides matching TRBD1. The CDR3 loop spans 15 amino acids. V was pared by 5 bases and J by 3 bases, with 9 bases of the junction left unmatched. In germline, CDR1 is SGHTS, CDR2 YDEGEE. This chain's CDR3 is CASSYKDRDHYGYTF. Written as DNA, the CDR3 is TGTGCCAGCAGTTATAAGGACAGGGACCACTATGGCTACACCTTC.

The chain is built from TRBV20-1 and TRBJ1-1, with D hard to call. V was pared by 1 base and J by 6 bases, with 6 bases between. The CDR3 covers 11 residues. CDR1 DFQATT and CDR2 SNEGSKA come from the germline V gene (reference sequence). Here the CDR3 DNA reads TGCAGTGCTAGAGTCGGGTCTGAAGCTTTCTTT. It is translated as CSARVGSEAFF.

Details on this clone: The sample has other DNA sequences that encode this CDR3 too. This chain links TRBV4-3 with TRBJ2-1; no clear D. The CDR3 totals 12 residues. Deletions cut 0 bases from V and 6 bases from J, with 3 bases between. Germline CDR1 is LGHNA and CDR2 is YSLEER. The chain's CDR3 is CASSQEGNEQFF. In DNA, the CDR3 is TGCGCCAGCAGCCAAGAAGGCAATGAGCAGTTCTTC.

V is TRBV30 and J is TRBJ1-2, with D tentatively TRBD1 (5 bases). V lost 2 bases, J lost 3 bases, and 7 bases lay in between. Germline values: CDR1 GTSNPN, CDR2 SVGIG (reference sequence). CDR3 length: 12 residues. CDR3 sequence (DNA): TGTGCCTGGAGTCAAGGGGACTATGGCTACACCTTC. Protein: CAWSQGDYGYTF.

The genes are TRBV7-2 and TRBJ1-5; D may be TRBD1 (5 bases). This CDR3 region has 14 residues. Trimming took 5 bases from V and 6 from J, leaving 14 bases between them. Germline V gives CDR1 SGHTA, CDR2 FQGNSA. The chain's CDR3 is CASSPDGAGQPQHF. The DNA of the CDR3 is TGTGCCAGCAGCCCCGACGGGGCAGGTCAGCCCCAGCATTTT.

The genes are TRBV7-2 and TRBJ2-7; D is unresolved. The CDR3 loop spans 11 amino acids. Germline-derived CDR1 and CDR2 are SGHTA and FQGNSA. V was trimmed by 8 bases and J by 3 bases, leaving 8 bases between them. CDR3: CASAAYYEQYF. CDR3 nucleotides: TGTGCCAGCGCAGCCTACTACGAGCAGTACTTC.

This chain uses TRBV7-6 with TRBJ2-6; 7 positions agree with TRBD1. The CDR3 spans 20 residues. Germline CDR1 and CDR2: SGHVS and FNYEAQ. J lost 2 bases, V lost 5 bases, and 18 bases had no gene match. CDR3 region: CASSQGTWDRPIAGANVLTF. The CDR3 bases are TGTGCCAGCAGCCAAGGCACGTGGGACAGACCTATTGCTGGGGCCAACGTCCTGACTTTC.

V is TRBV7-2 and J is TRBJ1-5; no firm D call. The CDR3 sequence is 12 residues long. V dropped 5 bases and J dropped 1 base, with 3 bases sitting between them. CDR1 and CDR2 from the germline V gene are SGHTA and FQGNSA. The CDR3 is CASSVSNQPQHF. CDR3 coding DNA: TGTGCCAGCAGCGTCAGCAATCAGCCCCAGCATTTT. Supplemented by reference TRBV7-2 and TRBJ1-5, the full variable domain reads GAGVSQSPSNKVTEKGKDVELRCDPISGHTALYWYRQSLGQGLEFLIYFQGNSAPDKSGLPSDRFSAERTGGSVSTLTIQRTQQEDSAVYLCASSVSNQPQHFGDGTRLSIL.